Listed here are 5 T cell receptor beta chains from one sample, sequenced in a study of control samples from healthy donors and cancer patients. Some clones are missing from TCRdb's copy, which holds only in-frame ones; the method was immunoSEQ multiplex PCR. This sample has 99,000 or so clones, with under 90% found just once. The specimen sequenced was blood. These TCRs come from a woman in her forties or fifties in good health.

V usage is TRBV19 and J usage is TRBJ1-1; the D gene is possibly TRBD1 (6 bases). The CDR3 has 14 amino acids. The V and J ends lost 5 bases and 5 bases respectively, with 15 bases between them. CDR1 is LNHDA and CDR2 is SQIVND in the germline V gene (reference sequence). The CDR3 sequence: CASSPQGVGTEAFF. The CDR3 bases are TGTGCCAGTAGTCCACAGGGCGTGGGGACTGAAGCTTTCTTT.

The V and J genes are TRBV27 and TRBJ1-1, with TRBD1 as a possible D gene (6 bases). Trimming took 3 bases from V and 12 from J, leaving 14 bases between them. The CDR3 covers 12 residues. CDR1 is MNHEY and CDR2 is SMNVEV in the germline V gene (reference sequence). In DNA, the CDR3 is TGTGCCAGCAGTTTCTTACAGGGTGCAACTTTCTTT. Its translation: CASSFLQGATFF.

This clone was recorded once. The CDR3 DNA sequence: TGTGCCAGCAGTGAATTTGGGGGTTATAGCAATCAGCCCCAGCATTTT. Translating it yields CASSEFGGYSNQPQHF. The chain is built from TRBV6-1 and TRBJ1-5; D possibly corresponds to TRBD1 (5 bases). The CDR3 length is 16 residues. The V end lost 2 bases, the J end lost 0 bases, and 11 bases lay between the germline ends. The V gene's germline CDR1 is MNHNS and CDR2 SASEGT.

The gene calls are TRBV29-1 and TRBJ1-2; D is perhaps TRBD1 (6 bases). This CDR3 has 14 residues. Looked up from germline, CDR1 is SQVTM and CDR2 is ANQGSEA. Trimming took 0 bases from V and 8 from J, leaving 16 bases between them. CDR3 sequence: CSVEDRLGALGYTF. CDR3 DNA: TGCAGCGTTGAAGATCGGTTGGGGGCCCTGGGCTACACCTTC.

Comment on this clone: One end of the junction does not line up with germline, which may come from a read error. The chain joins TRBV5-1 to TRBJ1-2; D may be TRBD1 (6 bases). The CDR3 is 14 residues long. Germline V CDR1 and CDR2: SGHRS, YFSETQ. The CDR3 reads CARSLAGGAGGYTF. CDR3 nucleotide sequence: TGCGCCCGCAGCTTGGCGGGGGGGGCAGGGGGCTACACCTTC.